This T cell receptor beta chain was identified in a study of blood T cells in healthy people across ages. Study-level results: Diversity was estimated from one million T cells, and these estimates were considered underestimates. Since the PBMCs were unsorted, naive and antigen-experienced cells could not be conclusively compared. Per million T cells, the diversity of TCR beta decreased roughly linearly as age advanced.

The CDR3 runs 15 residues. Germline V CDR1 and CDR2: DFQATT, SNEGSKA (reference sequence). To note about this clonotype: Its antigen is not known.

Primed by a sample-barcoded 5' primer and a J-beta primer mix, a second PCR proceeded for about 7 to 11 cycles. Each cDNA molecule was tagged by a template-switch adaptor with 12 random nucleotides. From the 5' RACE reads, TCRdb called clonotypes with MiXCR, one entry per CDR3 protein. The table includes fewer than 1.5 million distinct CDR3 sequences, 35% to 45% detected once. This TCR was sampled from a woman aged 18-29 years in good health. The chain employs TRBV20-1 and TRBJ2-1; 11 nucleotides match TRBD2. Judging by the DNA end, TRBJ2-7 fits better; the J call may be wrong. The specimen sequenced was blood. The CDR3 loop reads CSARDTSGSYNEQYF. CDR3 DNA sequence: TGCAGTGCTAGAGATACTAGCGGGAGTTACAATGAGCAGTACTTC.